The 20 T cell receptor beta chains given below trace back to one sample, sequenced in a study of T-cell reconstitution after alpha-beta-depleted transplantation in children (dated by TCRdb to about 2016). The method behind the library was PCR. The instrument given in TCRdb is Illumina HiSeq 2500. To normalize quantification of the TCRbeta repertoire, the TCR libraries were built with molecular barcoding that relied on unique molecular identifiers. The public reads were reanalyzed by TCRdb: fastp trimming at Q25, MiXCR alignment, in-frame beta chains only. Here each entry gathers all rows of one CDR3 protein and keeps the most common genes and DNA. The sample table shows some 4,100 distinct CDR3 sequences, and about 22% are seen once. 50% to 75% of the sample is taken by the ten largest. This specimen's time point label, interpreted: day 60 (about 2 months) after transplantation. The treatment or condition label corresponds to: allogeneic hematopoietic cell transplantation with graft depleted of TCRalphabeta T cells and CD19 B cells.

The sample was PBMCs, mostly from graft donor cells, taken 60 days after TCRalphabeta/CD19-depleted stem cell transplant. All receptors derive from a boy under two years old who had a stem cell transplant for acute myeloid leukemia, so the T cells may come from the graft donor.

By share of the sample, this clonotype is large. The chain recombines TRBV5-1 with TRBJ2-3; D is unresolved. The CDR3 is 15 amino acids. V was pared by 3 bases and J by 0 bases, with 11 bases between. Germline assignment: CDR1 SGHRS and CDR2 YFSETQ. The CDR3: CASSSGYSSTDTQYF. The CDR3 nucleotides read TGCGCCAGCAGCTCCGGGTACTCTAGCACAGATACGCAGTATTTT.

In its sample, this clonotype was seen many times. The V gene is TRBV19, the J gene TRBJ1-5; 11 bases are a match to TRBD1. This CDR3 spans 17 amino acids. The V segment lost 0 bases and the J segment 3 bases; nucleotides outside the gene matches: 4. The germline CDR1 and CDR2 sequences are LNHDA and SQIVND (reference sequence). CDR3 protein: CASSIEGQGVPNQPQHF. The CDR3 nucleotides are TGTGCCAGTAGTATAGAGGGACAGGGGGTCCCCAATCAGCCCCAGCATTTT. Variable domain in full (rest from reference TRBV19 and TRBJ1-5): DGGITQSPKYLFRKEGQNVTLSCEQNLNHDAMYWYRQDPGQGLRLIYYSQIVNDFQKGDIAEGYSVSREKKESFPLTVTSAQKNPTAFYLCASSIEGQGVPNQPQHFGDGTRLSIL.

This clonotype was found many times. The chain uses TRBV7-9 and TRBJ2-7, with TRBD2 matching over 9 bases. V shed 6 bases, J shed 2 bases, and the junction held 8 bases outside the gene matches. Germline CDR1 is SEHNR and CDR2 is FQNEAQ (reference sequence). The length of the CDR3 is 15 residues. The CDR3 sequence: CASRGGRGGTYEQYV. DNA for the CDR3: TGTGCCAGCAGAGGTGGGCGGGGGGGCACCTACGAGCAGTACGTC.

Turning to this clonotype: It is unclear where the CDR3 begins or ends on the DNA, so no DNA is shown, and the CDR3 is as TCRdb lists it. This chain uses TRBV9 with TRBJ1-2; the table's TRBD1 call for D was not verified on the DNA. CDR1 and CDR2 (germline): SGDLS, YYNGEE. The CDR3 is 14 amino acids in total, end residues counted. The CDR3 region is CASSVAGGNHGHTF.

This clonotype was observed at least ten times. This chain connects TRBV20-1 to TRBJ1-1; no firm D call. V lost 6 bases, J lost 2 bases, and 10 bases lay in between. The CDR3 contains 12 residues. CDR1 DFQATT and CDR2 SNEGSKA come from the germline V gene (reference sequence). The CDR3 sequence: CSAPGLNTEAFF. The DNA for the CDR3 is TGCAGTGCCCCGGGCCTAAACACTGAAGCTTTCTTT.

In this sample, this clonotype turned up many times. The rearrangement uses TRBV5-1 and TRBJ2-6, with no clear D. This CDR3 spans 16 amino acids. V was shortened by 2 bases and J by 0 bases, with 9 bases between the two germline ends. Germline V gene data show CDR1 as SGHRS and CDR2 as YFSETQ. The CDR3 bases are TGCGCCAGCAGCTTCGAACACCTCTCTGGGGCCAACGTCCTGACTTTC. Amino acids: CASSFEHLSGANVLTF.

There are many counts of this clonotype. The chain combines TRBV12-3 or TRBV12-4 with TRBJ1-3; possible D gene TRBD1, 5 bases. There are 15 residues in the CDR3. Trimming took off 7 bases at V and 1 base at J, with 14 bases between the two ends. The CDR3 spells CASTNGQSSGNTIYF. In DNA form, the CDR3 reads TGTGCCAGCACCAATGGACAATCATCTGGAAACACCATATATTTT.

This clonotype was counted at least ten times. The chain combines TRBV7-9 with TRBJ1-1, with D perhaps matching TRBD1 (5 bases). The germline CDR1 and CDR2 sequences are SEHNR and FQNEAQ (reference sequence). Trimming pared 5 bases from V and 3 bases from J, leaving 16 bases between. This CDR3 region has 15 residues. The CDR3 sequence is CASSRGWGADTEAFF. CDR3 bases: TGTGCCAGCAGCCGAGGGTGGGGCGCGGACACTGAAGCTTTCTTT.

The CDR3 sequence: CASSTTRESLSNQPQHF. The CDR3 DNA reads TGTGCCAGCAGCACGACCAGGGAGTCCCTTAGCAATCAGCCCCAGCATTTT. This chain uses TRBV6-2 or TRBV6-3 with TRBJ1-5; D perhaps matches TRBD1 (5 bases). The CDR3 length is 17 residues. Germline values: CDR1 MNHEY, CDR2 SVGEGT. V lost 6 bases, J lost 0 bases, and 18 bases lay in between.

This clonotype is judged medium-sized. The chain joins TRBV7-9 to TRBJ1-5; D perhaps matches TRBD1 (5 bases). V lost 1 base and J 6 bases, leaving 7 bases between the germline ends. Germline-derived CDR1 and CDR2 are SEHNR and FQNEAQ (reference sequence). The CDR3 consists of 13 residues. The CDR3 loop reads CASSLVQGQPQHF. The CDR3, as DNA: TGTGCCAGCAGCTTAGTCCAGGGTCAGCCCCAGCATTTT.

Judged by abundance, this clonotype is hyperexpanded. The V gene is TRBV7-9, the J gene TRBJ2-3; D is possibly TRBD1 (6 bases). Per the germline V gene, CDR1 is SEHNR and CDR2 is FQNEAQ (reference sequence). V lost 11 bases and J lost 7, with 22 bases in between. CDR3 length: 14 residues. DNA of the CDR3: TGTGCCGGCGCCTCGGCAGGGGTAGACTATACGCAGTATTTT. Protein: CAGASAGVDYTQYF.

This rearrangement joins TRBV5-6 to TRBJ1-5; 7 bases agree with TRBD1. Germline V gives CDR1 SGHDT, CDR2 YYEEEE. This CDR3 region has 15 residues. With 4 bases clipped from V and 6 bases from J, the junction kept 10 bases outside the gene matches. CDR3 sequence: CASSRAGGVGQPQHF. CDR3 DNA: TGTGCCAGCAGCCGAGCAGGGGGGGTAGGTCAGCCCCAGCATTTT.

This clonotype was detected a few times. The CDR3 nucleotides read TGTTGTATCTTGGGGGAGCATTTT. This sequence encodes CCILGEHF. The rearrangement links TRBV15 to TRBJ1-5; a weak D match, TRBD1 (5 bases). The V gene's germline CDR1 is LNHNV and CDR2 YYDKDF (reference sequence). The CDR3 covers 8 residues.

Ten or more counts support this clonotype. The chain recombines TRBV7-3 with TRBJ1-1, with TRBD1 matching 7 bases. Germline CDR1 SGHTA, CDR2 FQGTGA. The CDR3 consists of 13 residues. Unmatched junction bases numbered 5, after V lost 5 bases and J lost 5 bases. In nucleotides, the CDR3 is TGTGCCAGCAGCACAACAGGGGTAACTGAAGCTTTCTTT. Protein: CASSTTGVTEAFF.

The V call is TRBV4-2, the J call TRBJ2-1, with D uncertain. CDR3 length equals 15 residues. Trimming removed 0 bases at V and 8 bases at J, with 14 bases between. Germline V gene lookup returns CDR1 LGHNA and CDR2 YNFKEQ. The CDR3 protein is CASSQDKRDSDEQFF. CDR3 coding DNA: TGTGCCAGCAGCCAAGATAAGAGAGACTCGGATGAGCAGTTCTTC.

This clonotype was recorded at least ten times. The chain recombines TRBV7-9 with TRBJ2-1; a weak D match, TRBD1 (5 bases). This CDR3 is 15 amino acids long. Trimming left V 3 bases short and J 6 bases short, with 15 bases between. Germline-derived CDR1 and CDR2 are SEHNR and FQNEAQ (reference sequence). The CDR3 DNA reads as TGTGCCAGCAGCTTGCTCGGCAGGGTGGGCAATGAGCAGTTCTTC. As protein: CASSLLGRVGNEQFF.

This clonotype is classed as medium-sized (0.01 to 0.1%). The rearrangement links TRBV20-1 to TRBJ2-3; the D is unclear. The CDR3 has 12 amino acids. Germline CDR1 reads DFQATT; CDR2 reads SNEGSKA (reference sequence). Trimming stripped 6 bases from V and 0 bases from J, with 7 bases between. CDR3 protein: CSADASTDTQYF. For the CDR3, the DNA is TGCAGTGCAGACGCAAGCACAGATACGCAGTATTTT.

This clonotype was recorded many times. This chain joins TRBV6-5 and TRBJ1-6; D ambiguous. CDR3 length: 16 residues. Between the trimmed V and J ends, which lost 5 bases and 7 bases, there was a span of 18 bases. Germline V CDR1 and CDR2: MNHEY, SVGAGI. In DNA, the CDR3 is TGTGCCAGCAGTCGAGCCTGGACCAGCTCCAATTCACCCCTCCACTTT. It encodes CASSRAWTSSNSPLHF.

This clonotype was recorded at least ten times. This sequence joins TRBV5-5 and TRBJ1-2; 8 bases match TRBD1. The CDR3 has 14 residues. V gave up 4 bases and J gave up 4 bases; unmatched junction bases: 6. CDR1 is SGHKS, CDR2 YYEKEE, per germline (reference sequence). The CDR3 here is CASSVSGGRYGYTF. As DNA, the CDR3 is TGTGCCAGCAGCGTGTCAGGGGGCCGCTATGGCTACACCTTC. Complete variable domain (other parts from reference TRBV5-5 and TRBJ1-2): DAGVTQSPTHLIKTRGQQVTLRCSPISGHKSVSWYQQVLGQGPQFIFQYYEKEERGRGNFPDRFSARQFPNYSSELNVNALLLGDSALYLCASSVSGGRYGYTFGSGTRLTVV.

This chain uses TRBV5-4 with TRBJ2-3, with D perhaps TRBD1 or TRBD2 (5 bases each). With 10 bases removed from V and 3 bases from J, the gap between germline ends came to 12 bases. Germline V gives CDR1 SGHNT, CDR2 YYREEE (reference sequence). CDR3 length equals 12 residues. The CDR3 coding sequence is TGTGCCGCATCTTGGGGGACAGATACGCAGTATTTT. It codes for CAASWGTDTQYF. Combining the CDR3 with reference TRBV5-4 and TRBJ2-3 gives the whole variable domain ETGVTQSPTHLIKTRGQQVTLRCSSQSGHNTVSWYQQALGQGPQFIFQYYREEENGRGNFPPRFSGLQFPNYSSELNVNALELDDSALYLCAASWGTDTQYFGPGTRLTVL.